This is a list of T cell receptor beta chains from one sample in a study of blood T cell repertoires in COVID-19. Repertoires were generated with immunoSEQ multiplex PCR, while TCRdb's copy carries only in-frame clones and drops some. Here the sample spans about 240,000 clones, roughly 76% being singletons. Sequenced sample: peripheral blood. The receptors come from a woman of 80 years or more with COVID-19, enrolled during active disease. The CDR3 runs from the conserved cysteine through the conserved F or W. The order of the fields is clone size, J gene, V gene, D gene, CDR3 protein, CDR3 DNA. The D gene is left open where the match is weak. Clone size is not always given. Where it is, it says once, few, many or a class for expanded clones.

NA,TRBJ1-6,TRBV10-3,TRBD1,CAIRETGGNSPLHF,TGTGCCATCAGGGAGACAGGGGGAAATTCACCCCTCCACTTT
NA,TRBJ1-5,TRBV4-1,TRBD1,CASSRDRIDQPQHF,TGCGCCAGCAGCCGGGACAGAATAGATCAGCCCCAGCATTTT
NA,TRBJ1-3,TRBV18,NA,CASSPLTGSREVSGNTIYF,TGTGCCAGCTCACCACTGACCGGGTCCAGGGAAGTCTCTGGAAACACCATATATTTT
NA,TRBJ2-5,TRBV4-1,NA,CASSQGGAGETQYF,TGCGCCAGCAGCCAAGGCGGGGCGGGAGAGACCCAGTACTTC
NA,TRBJ2-2,TRBV4-2,NA,CASSAQGNTGELFF,TGTGCCAGCAGCGCGCAGGGAAACACCGGGGAGCTGTTTTTT
NA,TRBJ2-2,TRBV24-1,NA,CATTDRKNTGELFF,TGTGCCACCACCGACAGGAAGAACACCGGGGAGCTGTTTTTT
NA,TRBJ1-5,TRBV6-5,TRBD1,CASSWDRGGQPQHF,TGTGCCAGCAGCTGGGACAGGGGGGGACAGCCCCAGCATTTT
NA,TRBJ2-1,TRBV5-4,NA,CASSLVGPSEQFF,TGTGCCAGCAGCTTGGTTGGGCCCTCTGAGCAGTTCTTC
NA,TRBJ2-1,TRBV21-1,NA,CASSDCKSSYNEQFF,TGTGCCAGCAGCGACTGCAAGAGCTCCTACAATGAGCAGTTCTTC
NA,TRBJ2-7,TRBV6-5,TRBD1,CASRLGQGSYEQYF,TGTGCCAGCAGGTTGGGACAGGGTAGCTACGAGCAGTACTTC
once,TRBJ1-1,TRBV28,NA,CASSVTWEAKAFF,TGTGCCAGCAGTGTAACCTGGGAGGCTAAAGCTTTCTTT
NA,TRBJ1-2,TRBV30,NA,CAWTGDRFYGYTF,TGTGCCTGGACAGGTGACAGGTTTTATGGCTACACCTTC
few,TRBJ1-1,TRBV19,NA,CATTSGQLNTEAFF,TGTGCCACCACTAGTGGTCAGTTGAACACTGAAGCTTTCTTT
NA,TRBJ1-2,TRBV9,TRBD1,CASSVTGASYGYTF,TGTGCCAGCAGCGTCACAGGGGCCAGCTATGGCTACACCTTC
NA,TRBJ1-1,TRBV6-4,NA,CASSASRDTEAFF,TGTGCCAGCAGTGCATCTCGGGACACTGAAGCTTTCTTT
NA,TRBJ1-3,TRBV7-6,NA,CASSLSQASGNTIYF,TGTGCCAGCAGCTTGAGCCAAGCCTCTGGAAACACCATATATTTT
NA,TRBJ1-2,TRBV4-2,NA,CASSPLWPETEYGYTF,TGTGCCAGCAGCCCCTTATGGCCCGAGACAGAGTATGGCTACACCTTC
few,TRBJ1-1,TRBV7-2,NA,CASREWGGISNTEAFF,TGTGCCAGCAGAGAGTGGGGGGGGATAAGCAACACTGAAGCTTTCTTT
NA,TRBJ1-2,TRBV11-2,NA,CASSFSPDSVYGYTF,TGTGCCAGCAGCTTCAGCCCGGACAGCGTCTATGGCTACACCTTC
few,TRBJ2-7,TRBV28,NA,CASSLGGRSGYEQYF,TGTGCCAGCAGTTTGGGGGGACGCTCTGGCTACGAGCAGTACTTC
NA,TRBJ2-2,TRBV14,TRBD1,CASSRGQGLRELFF,TGTGCCAGCAGCCGAGGACAGGGCCTAAGAGAGCTGTTTTTT
once,TRBJ1-4,TRBV5-1,NA,CASSKTGGGNNEKLFF,TGCGCCAGCAGCAAGACCGGGGGAGGTAATAATGAAAAACTGTTTTTT
NA,TRBJ1-1,TRBV2,TRBD1,CASAQQGLTLMNTEAFF,TGTGCCAGCGCACAACAGGGGCTCACCCTCATGAACACTGAAGCTTTCTTT
NA,TRBJ2-3,TRBV19,TRBD2,CATVLAGEVTDTQYF,TGTGCCACCGTACTAGCGGGAGAGGTCACAGATACGCAGTATTTT
once,TRBJ2-1,TRBV7-2,NA,CASSQGLSTDNEQFF,TGTGCCAGCAGCCAAGGACTGTCAACGGACAATGAGCAGTTCTTC
NA,TRBJ2-1,TRBV11-1,TRBD1,CASSLVRGPYNEQFF,TGTGCCAGCAGCTTAGTGAGGGGGCCCTACAATGAGCAGTTCTTC
NA,TRBJ2-7,TRBV11-3,NA,CASSLVRRRRSYEQYF,TGTGCCAGCAGCTTGGTCCGCAGGCGCCGTAGTTACGAGCAGTACTTC
NA,TRBJ1-2,TRBV5-4,TRBD1,CASSSKGTDYGYTF,TGTGCCAGCAGCTCGAAAGGGACAGACTATGGCTACACCTTC